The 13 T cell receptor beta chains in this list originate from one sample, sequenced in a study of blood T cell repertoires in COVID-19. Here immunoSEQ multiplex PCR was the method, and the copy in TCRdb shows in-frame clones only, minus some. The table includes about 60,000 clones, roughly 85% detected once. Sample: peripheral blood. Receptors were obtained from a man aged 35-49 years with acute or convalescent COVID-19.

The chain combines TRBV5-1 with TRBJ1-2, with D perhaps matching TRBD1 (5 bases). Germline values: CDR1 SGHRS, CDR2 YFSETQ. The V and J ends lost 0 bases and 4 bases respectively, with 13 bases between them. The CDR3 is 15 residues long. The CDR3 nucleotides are TGCGCCAGCAGCTTGGACGGCACAGGCAGCTATGGCTACACCTTC. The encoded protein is CASSLDGTGSYGYTF.

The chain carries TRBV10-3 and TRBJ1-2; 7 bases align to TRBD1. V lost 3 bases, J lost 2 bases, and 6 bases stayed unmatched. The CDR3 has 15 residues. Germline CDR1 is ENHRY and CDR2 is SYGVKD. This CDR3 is CAISDGTVGNYGYTF. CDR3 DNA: TGTGCCATCAGTGATGGGACAGTCGGGAACTATGGCTACACCTTC.

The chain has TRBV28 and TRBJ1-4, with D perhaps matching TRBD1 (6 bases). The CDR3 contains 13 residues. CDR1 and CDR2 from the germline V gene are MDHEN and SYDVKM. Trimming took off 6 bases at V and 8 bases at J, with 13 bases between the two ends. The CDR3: CASSPRTAEKLFF. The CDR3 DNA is TGTGCCAGCAGCCCAAGGACAGCCGAAAAACTGTTTTTT.

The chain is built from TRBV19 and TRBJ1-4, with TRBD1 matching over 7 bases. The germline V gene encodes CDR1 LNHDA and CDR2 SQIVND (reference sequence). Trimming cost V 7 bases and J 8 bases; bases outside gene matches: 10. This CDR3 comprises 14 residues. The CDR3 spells CASIGAEGAEKLFF. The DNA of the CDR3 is TGTGCCAGTATTGGCGCTGAGGGGGCCGAAAAACTGTTTTTT.

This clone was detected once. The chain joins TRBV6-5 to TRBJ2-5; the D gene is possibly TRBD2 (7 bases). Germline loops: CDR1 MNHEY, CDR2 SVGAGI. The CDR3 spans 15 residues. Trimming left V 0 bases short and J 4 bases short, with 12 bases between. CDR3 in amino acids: CASSYSRGGAETQYF. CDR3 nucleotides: TGTGCCAGCAGTTACTCGAGGGGGGGCGCAGAGACCCAGTACTTC.

CDR3 nucleotide sequence: TGTGCCAGCAGAAACCCTTGGGCCTTTTACTACGAGCAGTACTTC. It yields the protein CASRNPWAFYYEQYF. V gene TRBV9 combines with J gene TRBJ2-7; unclear D gene. Germline loops: CDR1 SGDLS, CDR2 YYNGEE. The length of the CDR3 is 15 residues. The V end lost 5 bases, the J end lost 3 bases, and 18 bases lay between the germline ends.

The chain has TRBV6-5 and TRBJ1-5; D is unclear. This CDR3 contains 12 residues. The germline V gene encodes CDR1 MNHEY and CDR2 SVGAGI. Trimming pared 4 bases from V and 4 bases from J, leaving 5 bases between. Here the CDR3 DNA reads TGTGCCAGCAGTTCCCATAATCAGCCCCAGCATTTT. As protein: CASSSHNQPQHF.

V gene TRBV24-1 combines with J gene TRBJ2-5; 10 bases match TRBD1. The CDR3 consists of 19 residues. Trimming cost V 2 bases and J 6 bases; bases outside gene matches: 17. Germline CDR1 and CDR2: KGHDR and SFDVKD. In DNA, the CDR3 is TGTGCCACCAGTGATTCGACGCGACAGGGGGCGGATTACGGGAAGACCCAGTACTTC. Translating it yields CATSDSTRQGADYGKTQYF.

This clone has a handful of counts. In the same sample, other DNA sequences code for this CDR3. CDR3 sequence (DNA): TGTGCCAGCAGCCAGACTAACTATGGCTACACCTTC. It codes for CASSQTNYGYTF. The chain is built from TRBV12-3 or TRBV12-4 and TRBJ1-2; D call uncertain. Trimming stripped 6 bases from V and 0 bases from J, with 5 bases between. The length of the CDR3 is 12 residues.

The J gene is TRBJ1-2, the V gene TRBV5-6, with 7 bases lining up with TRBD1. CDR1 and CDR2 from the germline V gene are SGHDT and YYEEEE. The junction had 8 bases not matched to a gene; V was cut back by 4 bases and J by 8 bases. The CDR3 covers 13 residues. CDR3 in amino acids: CASSQGDSNGYTF. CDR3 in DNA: TGTGCCAGCAGCCAGGGGGACAGTAACGGCTACACCTTC. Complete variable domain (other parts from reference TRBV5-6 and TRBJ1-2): DAGVTQSPTHLIKTRGQQVTLRCSPKSGHDTVSWYQQALGQGPQFIFQYYEEEERQRGNFPDRFSGHQFPNYSSELNVNALLLGDSALYLCASSQGDSNGYTFGSGTRLTVV.

CDR3 sequence (DNA): TGTGCCAGCAGCGGGGGACAGGGGAGGCCCACTAATGAAAAACTGTTTTTT. Translated: CASSGGQGRPTNEKLFF. V gene TRBV7-9 combines with J gene TRBJ1-4, with 10 bases that match TRBD1. Germline V gene lookup returns CDR1 SEHNR and CDR2 FQNEAQ (reference sequence). The CDR3 loop spans 17 amino acids. V lost 5 bases and J lost 2; bases outside the gene matches: 8.

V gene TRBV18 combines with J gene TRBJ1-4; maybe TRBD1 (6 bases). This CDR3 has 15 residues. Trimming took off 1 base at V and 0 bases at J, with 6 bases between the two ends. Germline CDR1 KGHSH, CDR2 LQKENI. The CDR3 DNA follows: TGTGCCAGCTCACCACAGGGGGCAACTAATGAAAAACTGTTTTTT. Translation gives CASSPQGATNEKLFF.

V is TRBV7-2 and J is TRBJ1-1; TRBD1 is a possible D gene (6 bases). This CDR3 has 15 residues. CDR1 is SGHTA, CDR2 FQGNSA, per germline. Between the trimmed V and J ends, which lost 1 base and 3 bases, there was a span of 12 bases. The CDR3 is CASSLDRAPHTEAFF. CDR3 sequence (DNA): TGTGCCAGCAGCTTAGACAGGGCCCCTCACACTGAAGCTTTCTTT.